These T cell receptor beta chains were read from a single sample in a study of technical replicates of blood from several donors. Here immunoSEQ multiplex PCR was the method, and the copy in TCRdb shows in-frame clones only, minus some. Found here are 75,000 to 100,000 clones, roughly 96% of them singletons; the top ten hold over 0.25%. Sequencing used T cells isolated from PBMCs. The receptors were gathered from a human donor in good health. Both conserved end residues are part of each CDR3. Fields, in order: J gene, D gene, clone size, V gene, CDR3 DNA, CDR3 protein. D genes are given only for firm matches. Size is stated for part of the rows, as once, few or many counts, or as a class when the clone is expanded.

J: TRBJ2-4
D: .
size: .
V: TRBV2
DNA: TGTGCCAGCAGTGTTCGGTCAGCGATAGTATACTTC
CDR3: CASSVRSAIVYF

J: TRBJ1-2
D: .
size: once
V: TRBV14
DNA: TGTGCCAGCAGCCCGACAGTCAGCGGGGGCTACACCTTC
CDR3: CASSPTVSGGYTF

J: TRBJ1-1
D: .
size: medium-sized
V: TRBV20-1
DNA: TGCAGTGCTAGAGAGGAGAGGGCTTTCTTT
CDR3: CSAREERAFF

J: TRBJ2-3
D: .
size: .
V: TRBV28
DNA: TGTGCCAGCAGACCCCAAGGGGCAGATACGCAGTATTTT
CDR3: CASRPQGADTQYF

J: TRBJ2-7
D: TRBD1
size: once
V: TRBV5-1
DNA: TGCGCCAGCAGCCCTGGACAGGGGGCGACCTACGAGCAGTACTTC
CDR3: CASSPGQGATYEQYF

J: TRBJ1-1
D: .
size: .
V: TRBV4-1
DNA: TGCGCCAGCAGCCAAGATCGAAGCGGGAACACTGAAGCTTTCTTT
CDR3: CASSQDRSGNTEAFF

J: TRBJ1-2
D: TRBD1
size: .
V: TRBV6-1
DNA: TGTGCCAGTAGACAGGGGGCCTATGGCTACACCTTC
CDR3: CASRQGAYGYTF

J: TRBJ2-5
D: TRBD2
size: .
V: TRBV30
DNA: TGTGCCTGGGGGGCAGGACTAGCGGGGGAGACCCAGTACTTC
CDR3: CAWGAGLAGETQYF

J: TRBJ1-2
D: .
size: .
V: TRBV5-1
DNA: TGCGCCAGCAGCTTGGGCCCTAACTGGGGACAAGAGGATGGCTACACCTTC
CDR3: CASSLGPNWGQEDGYTF

J: TRBJ1-2
D: .
size: .
V: TRBV27
DNA: TGTGCCAGCAGTTTGTCGCAGGGAAGGGGTATCTATGGCTACACCTTC
CDR3: CASSLSQGRGIYGYTF

J: TRBJ2-7
D: .
size: .
V: TRBV27
DNA: TGTGCCAGCAGTTTTTCCAGGTACTACGAGCAGTACTTC
CDR3: CASSFSRYYEQYF

J: TRBJ2-1
D: TRBD1
size: .
V: TRBV30
DNA: TGTGCCTGTGACAGGGGGCGAAATGAGCAGTTCTTC
CDR3: CACDRGRNEQFF

J: TRBJ2-7
D: .
size: .
V: TRBV5-1
DNA: TGCGCCAGCAGCTTATCCAGGGGTCTAGGCGAGCAGTACTTC
CDR3: CASSLSRGLGEQYF

J: TRBJ1-2
D: .
size: .
V: TRBV7-6
DNA: TGTGCCAGCAGCTTATCCGCAGGGGAATCGAACTATGGCTACACCTTC
CDR3: CASSLSAGESNYGYTF

J: TRBJ1-5
D: .
size: .
V: TRBV7-9
DNA: TGTGCCAGCAGCCGTAATAGCAATCAGCCCCAGCATTTT
CDR3: CASSRNSNQPQHF

J: TRBJ1-5
D: TRBD1
size: .
V: TRBV7-9
DNA: TGTGCCAGCAGCTTAGGGGCGACAGGGGATCAGCCCCAGCATTTT
CDR3: CASSLGATGDQPQHF

J: TRBJ2-2
D: TRBD1
size: .
V: TRBV5-1
DNA: TGCGCCAGCAGGCCAACAGGGGACACCGGGGAGCTGTTTTTT
CDR3: CASRPTGDTGELFF

J: TRBJ2-7
D: .
size: .
V: TRBV4-1
DNA: TGCGCCAGCAGCCAGCAGCCGATCAGGGATTCCTACGAGCAGTACTTC
CDR3: CASSQQPIRDSYEQYF

J: TRBJ1-2
D: .
size: .
V: TRBV2
DNA: TGTGCCAGCCGAAATCTCAATAGACAGGTCTTC
CDR3: CASRNLNRQVF

J: TRBJ2-1
D: .
size: .
V: TRBV5-1
DNA: TGCGCCAGCGTTGACAGGCTGGGGTACAATGAGCAGTTCTTC
CDR3: CASVDRLGYNEQFF

J: TRBJ1-2
D: .
size: .
V: TRBV7-2
DNA: TGTGCCAGCAGCTTAGGGTATAGTCCAGGGAAAAACTATGGCTACACCTTC
CDR3: CASSLGYSPGKNYGYTF

J: TRBJ2-5
D: TRBD2
size: .
V: TRBV27
DNA: TGTGCCAGCAGTCCCTGGGGAGGGAAGACCCAGTACTTC
CDR3: CASSPWGGKTQYF

J: TRBJ2-7
D: TRBD2
size: .
V: TRBV9
DNA: TGTGCCAGCAGCGTAGCGCTAGCGGGATTGGGAAGAGGCGAGCAGTACTTC
CDR3: CASSVALAGLGRGEQYF

J: TRBJ2-1
D: TRBD2
size: .
V: TRBV11-1
DNA: TGTGCCAGCCTTAGCGGGAGTAGGGATGAGCAGTTCTTC
CDR3: CASLSGSRDEQFF

J: TRBJ1-5
D: TRBD1
size: once
V: TRBV7-9
DNA: TGTGCCAGCAGCTCCGGGACAGGGAAGCATTTT
CDR3: CASSSGTGKHF

J: TRBJ2-3
D: .
size: .
V: TRBV5-1
DNA: TGCGCCAGCAGCTTGGGATTGTTAGAGAGCACAGATACGCAGTATTTT
CDR3: CASSLGLLESTDTQYF

J: TRBJ2-2
D: TRBD2
size: once
V: TRBV25-1
DNA: TGTGCCAGCAGTGAACTAGCGGGGTACGCCGGGGAGCTGTTTTTT
CDR3: CASSELAGYAGELFF

J: TRBJ1-1
D: .
size: .
V: TRBV27
DNA: TGTGCCAGCAGTTTATCGCCCGGCTCGGGAGGAACTGAAGCTTTCTTT
CDR3: CASSLSPGSGGTEAFF

J: TRBJ1-2
D: .
size: .
V: TRBV21-1
DNA: TGTGCCAGCAGCAAAGTTCGGACAGGGACGGAGGATGGCTACACCTTC
CDR3: CASSKVRTGTEDGYTF

J: TRBJ2-5
D: TRBD2
size: .
V: TRBV11-2
DNA: TGTGCCAGCAGTCCTAGCGGGGGGCCCGGGGAGACCCAGTACTTC
CDR3: CASSPSGGPGETQYF

J: TRBJ1-5
D: .
size: .
V: TRBV7-8
DNA: TGTGCCAGCAGCTTAGCGCTGGGAGGGATGAGCAATCAGCCCCAGCATTTT
CDR3: CASSLALGGMSNQPQHF

J: TRBJ2-5
D: TRBD1
size: .
V: TRBV10-2
DNA: TGCGCCAGCCGGCGGGGACAGGGCGGAGAGACCCAGTACTTC
CDR3: CASRRGQGGETQYF

J: TRBJ2-3
D: .
size: .
V: TRBV2
DNA: TGTGCCAGCAGTTTAATAGCGGAAATAAGCACAGATACGCAGTATTTT
CDR3: CASSLIAEISTDTQYF

J: TRBJ2-7
D: TRBD2
size: .
V: TRBV7-9
DNA: TGTGCCAGCAGCGGGGGGGGAACTAGCGGGAGTGGCGAGCAGTACTTC
CDR3: CASSGGGTSGSGEQYF

J: TRBJ1-4
D: TRBD1
size: .
V: TRBV9
DNA: TGTGCCAGCAGCACCCAGGGGGACGGAAAACTGTTTTTT
CDR3: CASSTQGDGKLFF

J: TRBJ1-2
D: .
size: .
V: TRBV5-1
DNA: TGCGCCAGCAGCTTGGAAGCGGGAGCGGCGGGCGGCTACACCTTC
CDR3: CASSLEAGAAGGYTF

J: TRBJ1-1
D: TRBD1
size: .
V: TRBV6-5
DNA: TGTGCCAGCAAACCTACAGGGGGCCACACTGAAGCTTTCTTT
CDR3: CASKPTGGHTEAFF

J: TRBJ1-3
D: .
size: .
V: TRBV25-1
DNA: TGTGCCAGCAGTCAAAGGGGAGGAAACACCATATATTTT
CDR3: CASSQRGGNTIYF

J: TRBJ2-5
D: TRBD2
size: .
V: TRBV5-1
DNA: TGCGCCAGCGTAGCGGGATTGGGAGAGACCCAGTACTTC
CDR3: CASVAGLGETQYF

J: TRBJ1-2
D: .
size: .
V: TRBV9
DNA: TGTGCCAGCAGCGTACGCGGGGCTGGGGCTAACTATGGCTACACCTTC
CDR3: CASSVRGAGANYGYTF

J: TRBJ2-1
D: .
size: .
V: TRBV11-2
DNA: TGTGCCAGCAGCTTAGATCTCGCGACCTACAATGAGCAGTTCTTC
CDR3: CASSLDLATYNEQFF

J: TRBJ1-1
D: TRBD1
size: .
V: TRBV11-1
DNA: TGTGCCAGCAGCTTTGAACAGGGGAATTTGAACACTGAAGCTTTCTTT
CDR3: CASSFEQGNLNTEAFF

J: TRBJ2-1
D: .
size: .
V: TRBV19
DNA: TGTGCCAGTAGTATACAGTACAGGGACAATGAGCAGTTCTTC
CDR3: CASSIQYRDNEQFF

J: TRBJ2-3
D: TRBD1
size: .
V: TRBV7-6
DNA: TGTGCCAGCAGTCTTGCAGGGGGCACGGGGACAGATACGCAGTATTTT
CDR3: CASSLAGGTGTDTQYF

J: TRBJ2-7
D: TRBD1
size: .
V: TRBV2
DNA: TGTGCCAGCAGGGAAGACAGGGCCTGGCACGAGCAGTACTTC
CDR3: CASREDRAWHEQYF

J: TRBJ2-7
D: TRBD2
size: .
V: TRBV10-1
DNA: TGCGCCAGCAGTGAAGTAGCGGGAGAATCCTACGAGCAGTACTTC
CDR3: CASSEVAGESYEQYF

J: TRBJ2-5
D: TRBD2
size: .
V: TRBV28
DNA: TGTGCCGCAACCGAAGAACTAGCGGGAGGGGTCCAGTACTTC
CDR3: CAATEELAGGVQYF

J: TRBJ2-1
D: TRBD2
size: .
V: TRBV19
DNA: TGTGCCAGTACCGGACTAGCGTCATCGACCAATGAGCAGTTCTTC
CDR3: CASTGLASSTNEQFF

J: TRBJ2-7
D: .
size: .
V: TRBV6-5
DNA: TGTGCCAGCAGCGACCGGGGCGAGCAGTACTTC
CDR3: CASSDRGEQYF

J: TRBJ2-7
D: TRBD1
size: .
V: TRBV29-1
DNA: TGCAGCGTTTGGGACAGCGGAGGCTCGCAGTACTTC
CDR3: CSVWDSGGSQYF

J: TRBJ1-1
D: .
size: .
V: TRBV13
DNA: TGTGCCAGCAGCCTCTACCGGGACACTGAAGCTTTCTTT
CDR3: CASSLYRDTEAFF

J: TRBJ1-6
D: .
size: .
V: TRBV30
DNA: TGTGCCTCCGCGGAGTTAGGAGTCCCCTATAATTCACCCCTCCACTTT
CDR3: CASAELGVPYNSPLHF

J: TRBJ1-1
D: .
size: .
V: TRBV20-1
DNA: TGCAGTGCTAGAAGGTCGGGTGAAGCTTTCTTT
CDR3: CSARRSGEAFF

J: TRBJ2-1
D: .
size: .
V: TRBV9
DNA: TGTGCCAGCAGCGTAGACGAGGGTACCTACAATGAGCAGTTCTTC
CDR3: CASSVDEGTYNEQFF

J: TRBJ2-3
D: .
size: .
V: TRBV6-5
DNA: TGTGCCAGCAGTCACTCCGCGGGTTTCGGCACAGATACGCAGTATTTT
CDR3: CASSHSAGFGTDTQYF

J: TRBJ1-5
D: TRBD1
size: .
V: TRBV2
DNA: TGTGCCAGCAAGGACAGGAGGGATCAGCCCCAGCATTTT
CDR3: CASKDRRDQPQHF

J: TRBJ2-7
D: TRBD2
size: .
V: TRBV4-1
DNA: TGCGCCAGCAGCCAAGATCTAGCGGGAGGGCCGGTCGAGCAGTACTTC
CDR3: CASSQDLAGGPVEQYF

J: TRBJ2-3
D: TRBD1
size: .
V: TRBV5-1
DNA: TGCGCCAGCAGCTCCTCACCCAACAGGGGAAGCACAGATACGCAGTATTTT
CDR3: CASSSSPNRGSTDTQYF

J: TRBJ2-5
D: TRBD2
size: .
V: TRBV7-2
DNA: TGTGCCAGCAGCCCGGGACTACTTGGGACCCAGTACTTC
CDR3: CASSPGLLGTQYF

J: TRBJ1-1
D: .
size: .
V: TRBV28
DNA: TGTGCCAGCAGTCCGACCTCCCAGAGGAGAGCTTTCTTT
CDR3: CASSPTSQRRAFF